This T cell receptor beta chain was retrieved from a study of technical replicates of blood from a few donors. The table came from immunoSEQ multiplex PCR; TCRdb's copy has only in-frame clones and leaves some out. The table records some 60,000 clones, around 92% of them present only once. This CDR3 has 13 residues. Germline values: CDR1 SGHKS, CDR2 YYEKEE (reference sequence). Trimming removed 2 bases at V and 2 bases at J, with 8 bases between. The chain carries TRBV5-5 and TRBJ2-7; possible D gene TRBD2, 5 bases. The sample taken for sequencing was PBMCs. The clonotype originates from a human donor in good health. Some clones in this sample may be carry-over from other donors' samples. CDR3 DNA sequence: TGTGCCAGCAGCTTCTCCGGGACCTACGAGCAGTACTTC. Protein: CASSFSGTYEQYF.